This T cell receptor (beta chain) was captured by sequencing in a study of T cells after posttransplantation cyclophosphamide. The study's findings and limits: TRB clonality was highly associated with recipient CMV seropositivity and reactivation. Later post-transplant blood repertoires were often dominated by donor CD8+ memory clones. Tissue-infiltrating T cells from skin or gut overlapped little with blood T cells.

This clone has only one observation. Its matching antigen is unknown. Controls had myeloablative marrow grafts with methotrexate and calcineurin inhibitor, sampled at 1 year. Germline V gives CDR1 SGHNT, CDR2 YENEEA. Trimming pared 5 bases from V and 0 bases from J, leaving 10 bases between. The CDR3 consists of 14 residues. TCRdb keeps only in-frame clones here, not all; method: immunoSEQ multiplex PCR. The table lists roughly 16,000 clones, 87% of them singletons. Source: PBMCs, taken after an allogeneic stem cell transplant with a calcineurin inhibitor and methotrexate. The chain employs TRBV11-3 and TRBJ2-5, with D possibly matching TRBD1 (5 bases). The sequence came from a male patient in his fifties who received an allogeneic stem cell transplant from an unrelated donor, was CMV-positive, and had chronic GVHD only. The graft donor may be the source of some T cells. CDR3 DNA: TGTGCCAGCAGCGGTGGCAGGGACCAAGAGACCCAGTACTTC. This codes for CASSGGRDQETQYF.